This TCR beta chain is from a study of CD8 T cells in Susac syndrome. An input of roughly 0.5 to 1 ug of RNA was subjected to reverse transcription using random hexamers. immunoSEQ multiplex PCR amplified TCR beta CDR3 across 54 Vbeta, 13 Jbeta. TCRdb fed the immunoSEQ multiplex PCR reads into MiXCR, producing one record per CDR3 protein. The sample lists roughly 130,000 distinct CDR3 sequences; 90% to 95% were seen once. The CDR3 has 14 amino acids. Per the germline V gene, CDR1 is SQVTM and CDR2 is ANQGSEA. The trim removed 5 bases at V and 10 bases at J, leaving 13 bases unmatched. The authors sequenced TCR beta from blood CD8+ and CD4+ T cells. The controls, all healthy donors, were matched for age and sex.

The TCR was taken from a human donor in good health. The chain joins TRBV29-1 to TRBJ1-1; 10 nucleotides agree with TRBD1. Sequencing used CD4+ T cells from PBMCs. The CDR3 coding sequence is TGCAGCGTTATCCGGGACAGGGGCAACACGGGAGCTTTCTTT. Translating gives CSVIRDRGNTGAFF.